One T cell receptor beta chain is described in this entry. The data were obtained in a study of shared clonotypes between healthy human individuals. TCRdb's table, derived via immunoSEQ multiplex PCR, lists solely in-frame clones and lacks some. The repertoire holds about 2.2 million clones, 93% seen once, with under 2% in the top ten. Deletions cut 0 bases from V and 0 bases from J, with 12 bases between. The CDR3 has 17 amino acids. Germline V gene data show CDR1 as LGHNT and CDR2 as FRNRAP. Selected positively for CCR7 and CD45RO-negative, naive CD8 cells excluded terminally differentiated effector memory CD45RA+ cells.

This clonotype was obtained from a man aged 18 to 30 in good health. Some clones in this sample may be carry-over from other donors' samples. Sequencing was carried out using naive CD8+ T cells from PBMCs. V and J are TRBV12-5 and TRBJ1-3, with D unclear. DNA for the CDR3: TGTGCTAGTGGTTTGGTACCGGGTAGTCTCTCTGGAAACACCATATATTTT. Translated, it gives CASGLVPGSLSGNTIYF.